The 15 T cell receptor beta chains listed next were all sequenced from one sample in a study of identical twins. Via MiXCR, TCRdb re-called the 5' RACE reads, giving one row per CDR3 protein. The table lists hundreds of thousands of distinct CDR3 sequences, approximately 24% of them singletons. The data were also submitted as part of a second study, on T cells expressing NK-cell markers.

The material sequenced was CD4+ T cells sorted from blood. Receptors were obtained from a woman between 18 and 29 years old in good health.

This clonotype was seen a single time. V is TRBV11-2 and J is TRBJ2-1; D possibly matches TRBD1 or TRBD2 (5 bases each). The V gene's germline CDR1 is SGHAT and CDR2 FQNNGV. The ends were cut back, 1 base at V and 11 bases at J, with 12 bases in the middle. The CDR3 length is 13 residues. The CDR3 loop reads CASSLAGTEKQFF. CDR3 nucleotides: TGTGCCAGCAGCTTAGCCGGGACCGAGAAGCAGTTCTTC.

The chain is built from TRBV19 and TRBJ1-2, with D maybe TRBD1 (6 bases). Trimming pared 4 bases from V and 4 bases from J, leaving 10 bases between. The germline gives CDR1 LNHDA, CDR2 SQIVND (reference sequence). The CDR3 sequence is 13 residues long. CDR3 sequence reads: CASSTTGLYGYTF. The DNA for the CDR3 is TGTGCCAGTAGTACTACAGGGCTCTATGGCTACACCTTC.

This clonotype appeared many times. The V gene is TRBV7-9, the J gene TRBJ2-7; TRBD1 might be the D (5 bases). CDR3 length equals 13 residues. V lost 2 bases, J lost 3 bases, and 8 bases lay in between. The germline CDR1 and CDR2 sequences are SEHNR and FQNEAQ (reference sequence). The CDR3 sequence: CASSLTGRYEQYF. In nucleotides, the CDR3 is TGTGCCAGCAGCTTAACAGGCCGCTACGAGCAGTACTTC.

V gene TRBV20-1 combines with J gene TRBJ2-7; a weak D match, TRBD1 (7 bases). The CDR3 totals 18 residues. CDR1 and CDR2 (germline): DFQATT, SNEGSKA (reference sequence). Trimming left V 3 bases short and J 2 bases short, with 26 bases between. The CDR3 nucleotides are TGCAGTGCTAGGCCCGTCTCGGGGGCAGGGGGGCGCACCTACGAGCAGTACTTC. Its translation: CSARPVSGAGGRTYEQYF.

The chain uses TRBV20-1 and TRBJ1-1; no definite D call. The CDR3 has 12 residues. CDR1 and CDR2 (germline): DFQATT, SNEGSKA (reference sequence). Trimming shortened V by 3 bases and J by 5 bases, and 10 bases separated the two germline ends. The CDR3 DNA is TGCAGTGCTAGTCGCAGATGGACTGAAGCTTTCTTT. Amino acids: CSASRRWTEAFF.

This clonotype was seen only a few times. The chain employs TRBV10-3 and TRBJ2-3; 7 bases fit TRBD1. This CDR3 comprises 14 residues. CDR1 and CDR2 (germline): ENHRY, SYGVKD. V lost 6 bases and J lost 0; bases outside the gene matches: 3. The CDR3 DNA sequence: TGTGCCATCAGGGGGACAGACAGCACAGATACGCAGTATTTT. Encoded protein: CAIRGTDSTDTQYF.

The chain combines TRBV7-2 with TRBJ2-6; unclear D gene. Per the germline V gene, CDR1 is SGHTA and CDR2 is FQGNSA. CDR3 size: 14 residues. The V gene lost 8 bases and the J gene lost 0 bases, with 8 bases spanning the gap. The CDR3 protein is CASQTVSGANVLTF. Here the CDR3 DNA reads TGTGCCAGCCAGACTGTCTCTGGGGCCAACGTCCTGACTTTC.

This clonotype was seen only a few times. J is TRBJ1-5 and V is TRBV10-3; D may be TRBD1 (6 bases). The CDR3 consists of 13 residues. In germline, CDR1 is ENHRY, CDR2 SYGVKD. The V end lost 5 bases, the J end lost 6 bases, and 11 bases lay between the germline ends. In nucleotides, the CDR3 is TGTGCCATCAGTCAGGGGTTTGGTCAGCCCCAGCATTTT. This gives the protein CAISQGFGQPQHF.

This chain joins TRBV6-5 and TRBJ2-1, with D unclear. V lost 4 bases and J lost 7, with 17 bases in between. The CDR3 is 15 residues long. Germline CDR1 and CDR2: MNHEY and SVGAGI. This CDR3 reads CASSLSWGIENEQFF. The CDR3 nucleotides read TGTGCCAGCAGTTTAAGTTGGGGAATAGAAAATGAGCAGTTCTTC.

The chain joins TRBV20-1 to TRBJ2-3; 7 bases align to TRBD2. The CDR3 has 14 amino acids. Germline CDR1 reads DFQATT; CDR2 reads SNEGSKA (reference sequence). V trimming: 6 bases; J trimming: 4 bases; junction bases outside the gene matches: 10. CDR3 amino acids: CSALSGLTSDTQYF. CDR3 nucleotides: TGCAGTGCGTTGTCGGGACTAACGTCAGATACGCAGTATTTT.

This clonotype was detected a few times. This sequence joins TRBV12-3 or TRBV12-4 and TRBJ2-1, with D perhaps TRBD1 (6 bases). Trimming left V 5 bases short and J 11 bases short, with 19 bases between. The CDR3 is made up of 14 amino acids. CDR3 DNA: TGTGCCAGCAGTCTACCTCCGCAGGGGCCTAAGCAGTTCTTC. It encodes CASSLPPQGPKQFF.

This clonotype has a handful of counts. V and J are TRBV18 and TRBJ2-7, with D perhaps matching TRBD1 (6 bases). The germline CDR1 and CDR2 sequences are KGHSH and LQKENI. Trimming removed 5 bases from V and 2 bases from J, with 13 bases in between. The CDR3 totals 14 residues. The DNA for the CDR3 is TGTGCCAGCTCAACATCAGGGGTTACCTACGAGCAGTACTTC. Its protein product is CASSTSGVTYEQYF. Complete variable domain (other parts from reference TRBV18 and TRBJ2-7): NAGVMQNPRHLVRRRGQEARLRCSPMKGHSHVYWYRQLPEEGLKFMVYLQKENIIDESGMPKERFSAEFPKEGPSILRIQQVVRGDSAAYFCASSTSGVTYEQYFGPGTRLTVT.

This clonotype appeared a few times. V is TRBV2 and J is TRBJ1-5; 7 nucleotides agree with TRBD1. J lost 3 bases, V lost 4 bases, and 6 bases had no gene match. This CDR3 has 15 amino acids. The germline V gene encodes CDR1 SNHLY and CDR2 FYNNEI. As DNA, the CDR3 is TGTGCCAGCAGTGCTCTCCAGGGGGACAATCAGCCCCAGCATTTT. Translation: CASSALQGDNQPQHF.

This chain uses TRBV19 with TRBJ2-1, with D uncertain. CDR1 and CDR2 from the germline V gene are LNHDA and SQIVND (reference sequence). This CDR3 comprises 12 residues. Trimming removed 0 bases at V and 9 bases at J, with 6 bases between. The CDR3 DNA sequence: TGTGCCAGTAGTATAGAGCTTCCTGAGCAGTTCTTC. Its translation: CASSIELPEQFF.

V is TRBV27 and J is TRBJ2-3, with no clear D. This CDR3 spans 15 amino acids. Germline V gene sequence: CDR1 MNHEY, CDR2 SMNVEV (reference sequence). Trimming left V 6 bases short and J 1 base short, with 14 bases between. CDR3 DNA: TGTGCCAGCAGCCCCGCAGGCCGACGCACAGATACGCAGTATTTT. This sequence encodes CASSPAGRRTDTQYF.